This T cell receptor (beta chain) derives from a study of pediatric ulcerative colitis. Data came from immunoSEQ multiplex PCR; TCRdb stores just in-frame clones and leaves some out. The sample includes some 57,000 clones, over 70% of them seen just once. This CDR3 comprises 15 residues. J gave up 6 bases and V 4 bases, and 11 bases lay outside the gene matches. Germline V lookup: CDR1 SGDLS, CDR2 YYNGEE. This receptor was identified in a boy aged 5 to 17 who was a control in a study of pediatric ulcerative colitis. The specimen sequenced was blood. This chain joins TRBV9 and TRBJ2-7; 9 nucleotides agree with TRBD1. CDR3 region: CASSLTGGLLSEQYF. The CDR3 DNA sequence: TGTGCCAGCAGCCTAACAGGGGGCCTACTCAGCGAGCAGTACTTC.